These 24 T cell receptor beta chains share one sample of origin, sequenced in a study of OX40 agonist ivuxolimab in advanced cancers. The table came from immunoSEQ multiplex PCR; TCRdb's copy has only in-frame clones and leaves some out. In the table there are about 46,000 clones, 80% of which are singletons. The starting material was CD4+ or CD8+ T cells sorted from blood, obtained in a trial of the OX40 agonist ivuxolimab. The receptors stem from an adult with an advanced solid tumor such as melanoma, head and neck, liver or kidney cancer.

The rearrangement joins TRBV6-1 to TRBJ1-2, with a possible D match to TRBD1 (5 bases). Trimming removed 0 bases from V and 8 bases from J, with 7 bases in between. This CDR3 comprises 12 residues. Germline lookup yields CDR1 MNHNS and CDR2 SASEGT. The CDR3 region is CASSEAGAGYTF. Written as DNA, the CDR3 is TGTGCCAGCAGTGAAGCAGGGGCCGGCTACACCTTC.

The rearrangement uses TRBV5-6 and TRBJ1-5; D is unresolved. In germline, CDR1 is SGHDT, CDR2 YYEEEE. This CDR3 is 18 amino acids long. V was pared by 4 bases and J by 0 bases, with 20 bases between. CDR3 nucleotide sequence: TGTGCCAGCAGCCCCCAACGCCGTATAATATATAGCAATCAGCCCCAGCATTTT. Protein sequence: CASSPQRRIIYSNQPQHF.

This chain joins TRBV4-1 and TRBJ2-7; tentative D call: TRBD1 (7 bases). Trimming cost V 0 bases and J 2 bases, with 14 bases left between them. The CDR3 has 16 amino acids. Germline CDR1 and CDR2: MGHRA and YSYEKL. The CDR3 spells CASSQDPGGYTYEQYF. CDR3 nucleotides: TGCGCCAGCAGCCAAGACCCAGGGGGGTATACCTACGAGCAGTACTTC.

This chain joins TRBV5-1 and TRBJ1-5; no clear D. The CDR3 covers 15 residues. V was pared by 0 bases and J by 0 bases, with 7 bases between. From germline, CDR1 is SGHRS and CDR2 YFSETQ. CDR3 DNA: TGCGCCAGCAGCTTGGAACCGCATAGCAATCAGCCCCAGCATTTT. Its protein is CASSLEPHSNQPQHF.

In this sample, this clone turned up a few times. V is TRBV7-2 and J is TRBJ1-2, with a weak D call TRBD1 (5 bases). Per germline, CDR1 SGHTA and CDR2 FQGNSA. The V end was cut by 2 bases, the J end by 2 bases, with 9 bases between. There are 14 residues in the CDR3. CDR3 region: CASSLIQGNYGYTF. The CDR3 DNA reads TGTGCCAGCAGCTTAATCCAGGGAAACTATGGCTACACCTTC.

The rearrangement uses TRBV7-2 and TRBJ2-1; 9 bases agree with TRBD1. This CDR3 is 14 amino acids long. Germline loops: CDR1 SGHTA, CDR2 FQGNSA. After removal of 10 bases from V and 3 bases from J, the junction contained 7 bases not matched to a gene. The CDR3 DNA reads as TGTGCCACCTCGGACAGGGGATTCTACAATGAGCAGTTCTTC. Amino acids: CATSDRGFYNEQFF. The complete variable domain, with remaining parts taken from reference TRBV7-2 and TRBJ2-1, reads GAGVSQSPSNKVTEKGKDVELRCDPISGHTALYWYRQSLGQGLEFLIYFQGNSAPDKSGLPSDRFSAERTGGSVSTLTIQRTQQEDSAVYLCATSDRGFYNEQFFGPGTRLTVL.

This sequence joins TRBV5-5 and TRBJ1-1; 9 bases line up with TRBD1. The V segment lost 1 base and the J segment 4 bases; nucleotides outside the gene matches: 14. Germline CDR1 SGHKS, CDR2 YYEKEE (reference sequence). The CDR3 is 18 residues long. CDR3 residues: CASSLQRTGATRGTEAFF. CDR3 in DNA: TGTGCCAGCAGCTTGCAAAGGACAGGGGCTACTAGAGGCACTGAAGCTTTCTTT. The full variable domain, in which reference TRBV5-5 and TRBJ1-1 provide the parts outside the CDR3, is DAGVTQSPTHLIKTRGQQVTLRCSPISGHKSVSWYQQVLGQGPQFIFQYYEKEERGRGNFPDRFSARQFPNYSSELNVNALLLGDSALYLCASSLQRTGATRGTEAFFGQGTRLTVV.

The CDR3 sequence: CASSTLLLGRFNEAFF. The CDR3 nucleotides are TGTGCCAGTAGTACCCTCCTGCTAGGGCGCTTTAATGAAGCTTTCTTT. The chain recombines TRBV19 with TRBJ1-1, with unresolved D. Germline CDR1 is LNHDA and CDR2 is SQIVND (reference sequence). Deletions cut 4 bases from V and 7 bases from J, with 22 bases between. This CDR3 spans 16 amino acids.

This clone was detected a few times. The V gene is TRBV19, the J gene TRBJ1-2, with D unresolved. Per the germline V gene, CDR1 is LNHDA and CDR2 is SQIVND (reference sequence). The V end lost 1 base, the J end lost 5 bases, and 5 bases lay between the germline ends. There are 12 residues in the CDR3. CDR3 in amino acids: CASSIAHYGYTF. Here the CDR3 DNA reads TGTGCCAGTAGTATAGCCCATTATGGCTACACCTTC.

The chain employs TRBV6-1 and TRBJ2-1; unclear D gene. Trimming cost V 8 bases and J 8 bases, with 19 bases left between them. CDR3 size: 14 residues. Germline V gene sequence: CDR1 MNHNS, CDR2 SASEGT. This chain's CDR3 is CASCSRPLLDEQFF. The CDR3 DNA sequence: TGTGCCAGCTGTTCGAGACCCCTGTTGGATGAGCAGTTCTTC.

This clone has just a few counts. This rearrangement joins TRBV6-1 to TRBJ1-2; D is unresolved. This CDR3 comprises 14 residues. The germline V gene has CDR1 MNHNS and CDR2 SASEGT. Trimming shortened V by 0 bases and J by 4 bases, and 9 bases separated the two germline ends. This chain's CDR3 is CASSEALVGYGYTF. CDR3 nucleotides: TGTGCCAGCAGTGAAGCCTTGGTGGGCTATGGCTACACCTTC.

This chain joins TRBV4-3 and TRBJ2-7; D is perhaps TRBD2 (6 bases). CDR1 is LGHNA and CDR2 is YSLEER in the germline V gene. Trimming took 3 bases from V and 3 from J, leaving 12 bases between them. This CDR3 contains 14 residues. The CDR3 DNA follows: TGCGCCAGCAGCCAGGAGGGACGGAACTACGAGCAGTACTTC. Translated, it gives CASSQEGRNYEQYF.

A few counts support this clone. The V and J genes are TRBV18 and TRBJ1-6; possibly TRBD1 for D (6 bases). Looked up from germline, CDR1 is KGHSH and CDR2 is LQKENI. The V end was cut by 3 bases, the J end by 8 bases, with 14 bases between. The CDR3 has 15 amino acids. CDR3 loop: CASSPGGEGDSPLHF. Written as DNA, the CDR3 is TGTGCCAGCTCACCGGGGGGCGAGGGGGATTCACCCCTCCACTTT.

The rearrangement uses TRBV7-6 and TRBJ2-6; D may be TRBD2 (5 bases). V gave up 6 bases and J gave up 0 bases, with 18 bases separating them. The germline V gene encodes CDR1 SGHVS and CDR2 FNYEAQ. CDR3 size: 18 residues. CDR3 nucleotide sequence: TGTGCCAGCAGTCCGGGGAACGCCAGATCCTCTGGGGCCAACGTCCTGACTTTC. Amino acid sequence: CASSPGNARSSGANVLTF. Drawing the rest from reference TRBV7-6 and TRBJ2-6, the complete variable domain is GAGVSQSPRYKVTKRGQDVALRCDPISGHVSLYWYRQALGQGPEFLTYFNYEAQQDKSGLPNDRFSAERPEGSISTLTIQRTEQRDSAMYRCASSPGNARSSGANVLTFGAGSRLTVL.

The chain couples TRBV29-1 to TRBJ2-3; 7 bases are a match to TRBD2. Looked up from germline, CDR1 is SQVTM and CDR2 is ANQGSEA. The CDR3 contains 15 residues. The ends lost 3 bases at V and 1 base at J; junction bases unmatched: 7. CDR3 protein: CSVDGGRIGTDTQYF. The CDR3 region has the DNA TGCAGCGTTGACGGCGGGAGAATAGGCACAGATACGCAGTATTTT.

On this clone: One end of the junction fails to match germline, which may point to a read error. This chain joins TRBV5-6 and TRBJ2-6, with 7 positions matching TRBD1. Looked up from germline, CDR1 is SGHDT and CDR2 is YYEEEE. The CDR3 spans 17 residues. DNA of the CDR3: TGTGCCAGCACCATGACAGGGAAAGGCTCTGGGGCCAGCGTCCTGACTTTC. Translation: CASTMTGKGSGASVLTF. Supplemented by reference TRBV5-6 and TRBJ2-6, the full variable domain reads DAGVTQSPTHLIKTRGQQVTLRCSPKSGHDTVSWYQQALGQGPQFIFQYYEEEERQRGNFPDRFSGHQFPNYSSELNVNALLLGDSALYLCASTMTGKGSGASVLTFGAGSRLTVL.

This clone showed up just once. This rearrangement joins TRBV5-4 to TRBJ2-3; 7 bases fit TRBD2. Germline V gene sequence: CDR1 SGHNT, CDR2 YYREEE (reference sequence). Trimming took 4 bases from V and 4 from J; bases not matched to a gene: 15. The CDR3 extends over 17 amino acids. Here the CDR3 DNA reads TGTGCCAGCAGCCCCCCCCGTAGTGCGGGGGAAGCAGATACGCAGTATTTT. Amino acids: CASSPPRSAGEADTQYF.

The chain combines TRBV6-5 with TRBJ1-2; 8 nucleotides agree with TRBD1. The germline gives CDR1 MNHEY, CDR2 SVGAGI. The CDR3 totals 16 residues. The J segment lost 3 bases and the V segment lost 2 bases, leaving 8 bases of the junction unmatched. The CDR3 loop is CASSYTSTRGHYGYTF. CDR3 DNA sequence: TGTGCCAGCAGTTACACCTCAACCAGGGGGCACTATGGCTACACCTTC.

The CDR3 here is CASSVGAGTSYEQYF. The CDR3 bases are TGTGCCAGCAGCGTAGGGGCCGGGACCTCCTACGAGCAGTACTTC. The gene calls are TRBV9 and TRBJ2-7; perhaps D is TRBD1 or TRBD2 (5 bases each). Germline V gene data show CDR1 as SGDLS and CDR2 as YYNGEE. CDR3 size: 15 residues. The ends were cut back, 0 bases at V and 0 bases at J, with 10 bases in the middle.

As to this clone: Other DNA sequences from this sample encode an identical CDR3 as well. The J gene is TRBJ1-2, the V gene TRBV11-2; D is unresolved. Germline V lookup: CDR1 SGHAT, CDR2 FQNNGV. The CDR3 is made up of 13 amino acids. V was clipped by 1 base and J by 8 bases, with 11 bases between them. CDR3 DNA: TGTGCCAGCAGCTTAGCCAGAGAGGACGGCTACACCTTC. This codes for CASSLAREDGYTF.

V and J are TRBV9 and TRBJ1-1, with D possibly TRBD1 on 6 matching bases. The CDR3 covers 15 residues. Germline V gene sequence: CDR1 SGDLS, CDR2 YYNGEE. Trimming removed 0 bases at V and 7 bases at J, with 16 bases between. CDR3 residues: CASSVVAGDRIEAFF. CDR3 bases: TGTGCCAGCAGCGTAGTGGCAGGGGATCGGATTGAAGCTTTCTTT.

The J gene is TRBJ1-1, the V gene TRBV7-2; the match to TRBD1 covers 10 bases. Germline V gene sequence: CDR1 SGHTA, CDR2 FQGNSA. V was pared by 3 bases and J by 4 bases, with 8 bases of the junction left unmatched. The CDR3 has 16 residues. The DNA for the CDR3 is TGTGCCAGCAGCTTCCAGACAGGGGGCGCCGGCACTGAAGCTTTCTTT. It codes for CASSFQTGGAGTEAFF.

CDR3 sequence: CASSGSNYGYTF. The CDR3 DNA sequence: TGCGCCAGCTCGGGGTCTAACTATGGCTACACCTTC. This chain joins TRBV4-1 and TRBJ1-2; D not resolved. This CDR3 region has 12 residues. V was shortened by 8 bases and J by 0 bases, with 7 bases between the two germline ends. Germline values: CDR1 MGHRA, CDR2 YSYEKL.

The rearrangement uses TRBV18 and TRBJ1-1; TRBD1 aligns across 10 bases. V lost 0 bases and J lost 0; bases outside the gene matches: 1. Looked up from germline, CDR1 is KGHSH and CDR2 is LQKENI. The CDR3 is made up of 16 amino acids. The CDR3 reads CASSPPDRGLNTEAFF. CDR3 coding DNA: TGTGCCAGCTCACCACCGGACAGGGGGTTGAACACTGAAGCTTTCTTT.